Given below is one T cell receptor (beta chain) in context. What it binds is unknown. This specimen comes from a study of breast tumors, draining lymph nodes, adjacent tissues. Points from the study as a whole: Luminal-like breast cancer showed significantly higher tumor–nontumor repertoire similarity than basal-like.

TCRdb re-called the multiplex PCR reads through MiXCR, storing one row per CDR3 protein. There are some 53,000 distinct CDR3 sequences in the sample; under 55% occur only once, and approximately 10% lies in the top ten. Trimming removed 0 bases from V and 8 bases from J, with 15 bases in between. The V gene's germline CDR1 is DFQATT and CDR2 SNEGSKA (reference sequence). This CDR3 contains 14 residues. The receptor was derived from a female donor with breast cancer. Some clones in this sample may be carry-over from other donors' samples. The sequenced sample was breast tumor tissue. The gene calls are TRBV20-1 and TRBJ2-3; D perhaps matches TRBD1 (6 bases). This chain's CDR3 is CSAREGGGAATQYF. CDR3 in DNA: TGCAGTGCTAGAGAAGGTGGGGGCGCAGCTACGCAGTATTTT.